These 25 T cell receptor beta chains originate from one sample sequenced in a study of a mutant IDH1 vaccine in newly diagnosed glioma. Antigens of these TCRs are unknown. Assay: immunoSEQ multiplex PCR; the TCRdb copy retains only in-frame clones and omits some. The top ten hold 4.5% to 5.5% of the sample, which has around 130,000 clones, over 75% seen once. As for time point: week 11, during vaccination. The content of each vaccine dose was 300 ug of mutant IDH1 20-mer peptide, and topical imiquimod accompanied it. The sample in question was PBMCs, obtained from a glioma patient whose treatment included an IDH1 peptide vaccine. These receptors were taken from a man aged 40-49 years with glioma.

The chain recombines TRBV9 with TRBJ2-1, with D uncertain. The V end lost 1 base, the J end lost 0 bases, and 8 bases lay between the germline ends. The CDR3 sequence is 15 residues long. Germline assignment: CDR1 SGDLS and CDR2 YYNGEE. This chain's CDR3 is CASSVSGVSYNEQFF. The DNA for the CDR3 is TGTGCCAGCAGCGTAAGTGGGGTCTCCTACAATGAGCAGTTCTTC.

The V and J genes are TRBV7-3 and TRBJ2-3; D remains unclear. The germline V gene has CDR1 SGHTA and CDR2 FQGTGA. V was cut by 4 bases and J by 4 bases, with 12 bases left in between. This CDR3 is built from 14 residues. The CDR3 nucleotides are TGTGCCAGCAGCTCCCGCCTCCAGGCAGATACGCAGTATTTT. Its translation: CASSSRLQADTQYF.

The chain uses TRBV7-9 and TRBJ2-1; no clear D gene. Trimming shortened V by 5 bases and J by 4 bases, and 12 bases separated the two germline ends. Germline CDR1 and CDR2: SEHNR and FQNEAQ (reference sequence). The CDR3 contains 14 residues. CDR3 amino acids: CASSPDQGYNEQFF. For the CDR3, the DNA is TGTGCCAGCAGCCCGGACCAAGGATACAATGAGCAGTTCTTC.

The chain is built from TRBV4-3 and TRBJ2-1; D ambiguous. The ends were cut back, 2 bases at V and 7 bases at J, with 9 bases in the middle. Germline V gives CDR1 LGHNA, CDR2 YSLEER. There are 13 residues in the CDR3. CDR3: CASSQSRRNEQFF. The CDR3 coding sequence is TGCGCCAGCAGCCAATCAAGAAGGAATGAGCAGTTCTTC.

The chain joins TRBV4-2 to TRBJ2-3, with 7 bases identical to TRBD1. Looked up from germline, CDR1 is LGHNA and CDR2 is YNFKEQ. This CDR3 has 17 residues. Unmatched junction bases numbered 7, after V lost 0 bases and J lost 1 base. The CDR3 reads CASSQDRPGTGTDTQYF. DNA of the CDR3: TGTGCCAGCAGCCAAGATCGACCCGGGACAGGCACAGATACGCAGTATTTT.

The chain carries TRBV2 and TRBJ1-1; 8 bases match TRBD1. CDR1 SNHLY and CDR2 FYNNEI come from the germline V gene. The V gene end was trimmed by 3 bases and the J gene end by 3 bases; junction bases not matched to a gene: 0. The CDR3 spans 13 residues. CDR3 nucleotide sequence: TGTGCCAGCAGTGAGGACAGGGACACTGAAGCTTTCTTT. Translated: CASSEDRDTEAFF. The variable domain in full, completed from reference TRBV2 and TRBJ1-1, reads EPEVTQTPSHQVTQMGQEVILRCVPISNHLYFYWYRQILGQKVEFLVSFYNNEISEKSEIFDDQFSVERPDGSNFTLKIRSTKLEDSAMYFCASSEDRDTEAFFGQGTRLTVV.

The V and J genes are TRBV7-3 and TRBJ2-3, with D hard to call. This CDR3 has 15 amino acids. CDR1 and CDR2 (germline): SGHTA, FQGTGA. Trimming stripped 5 bases from V and 4 bases from J, with 16 bases between. The CDR3: CASSLELGGADTQYF. The DNA of the CDR3 is TGTGCCAGCAGCCTGGAGCTAGGTGGTGCAGATACGCAGTATTTT.

The V call is TRBV6-5, the J call TRBJ1-2, with D unresolved. CDR1 and CDR2 (germline): MNHEY, SVGAGI. The V end lost 0 bases, the J end lost 1 base, and 6 bases lay between the germline ends. There are 14 residues in the CDR3. CDR3 nucleotides: TGTGCCAGCAGTTACTCGACACGTAACTATGGCTACACCTTC. Translation gives CASSYSTRNYGYTF.

The chain links TRBV4-2 to TRBJ1-4; tentative D call: TRBD1 (5 bases). V was trimmed by 5 bases and J by 6 bases, leaving 25 bases between them. Germline CDR1 LGHNA, CDR2 YNFKEQ. This CDR3 contains 18 residues. The CDR3, as DNA: TGTGCCAGCAGCTCCAATAGGGCGAGGGGAAGGTTGGATGAAAAACTGTTTTTT. Its translation: CASSSNRARGRLDEKLFF.

This chain joins TRBV6-4 and TRBJ2-1, with D possibly being TRBD1 or TRBD2 (5 bases each). Germline lookup yields CDR1 MRHNA and CDR2 SNTAGT. V lost 6 bases, J lost 0 bases, and 21 bases lay in between. This CDR3 is built from 18 residues. The CDR3 is CASSHYSGGRGSYNEQFF. CDR3 sequence (DNA): TGTGCCAGCAGCCATTATTCTGGGGGAAGGGGCTCCTACAATGAGCAGTTCTTC.

The CDR3 DNA follows: TGTGCCAGCAGCTCCCGAAAGGGGGACAGGGGGCTTCGGGCCAACGTCCTGACTTTC. This encodes CASSSRKGDRGLRANVLTF. V is TRBV7-2 and J is TRBJ2-6, with TRBD1 matching over 12 bases. Germline loops: CDR1 SGHTA, CDR2 FQGNSA. J was trimmed by 5 bases and V by 4 bases; bases with no gene match: 12. This CDR3 spans 19 amino acids.

The chain uses TRBV27 and TRBJ1-1; 10 bases are a match to TRBD1. V trimming: 6 bases; J trimming: 3 bases; junction bases outside the gene matches: 7. Germline values: CDR1 MNHEY, CDR2 SMNVEV (reference sequence). CDR3 length: 15 amino acids. The CDR3 DNA reads as TGTGCCAGCAGATTCACCGGGACAGGGGACACTGAAGCTTTCTTT. It translates to CASRFTGTGDTEAFF.

This clone was found once. The chain links TRBV11-1 to TRBJ2-2; D is perhaps TRBD2 (6 bases). Trimming stripped 6 bases from V and 10 bases from J, with 15 bases between. This CDR3 is 13 amino acids long. Germline CDR1 reads SGHAT; CDR2 reads FQDESV (reference sequence). CDR3 loop: CASRQRLVSELFF. CDR3 DNA: TGTGCCAGCAGGCAACGACTAGTCTCGGAGCTGTTTTTT.

J is TRBJ2-2 and V is TRBV5-5; a weak D match, TRBD1 (6 bases). CDR3 size: 14 residues. The V end lost 4 bases, the J end lost 4 bases, and 11 bases lay between the germline ends. The germline gives CDR1 SGHKS, CDR2 YYEKEE (reference sequence). CDR3 loop: CASSLRGITGELFF. The DNA of the CDR3 is TGTGCCAGCAGCCTGAGGGGGATCACCGGGGAGCTGTTTTTT. The whole variable domain, filled in from reference TRBV5-5 and TRBJ2-2, reads DAGVTQSPTHLIKTRGQQVTLRCSPISGHKSVSWYQQVLGQGPQFIFQYYEKEERGRGNFPDRFSARQFPNYSSELNVNALLLGDSALYLCASSLRGITGELFFGEGSRLTVL.

The genes are TRBV5-4 and TRBJ2-3; D is unclear. CDR3 length equals 12 residues. Trimming shortened V by 4 bases and J by 2 bases, and 5 bases separated the two germline ends. Germline assignment: CDR1 SGHNT and CDR2 YYREEE (reference sequence). The CDR3 DNA reads as TGTGCCAGCAGCATCCCCACAGATACGCAGTATTTT. Translation gives CASSIPTDTQYF.

Comment on this clone: The germline gene is not matched at one end of the junction; a read error may be the cause. The V gene is TRBV5-1, the J gene TRBJ1-1; D unclear. CDR1 and CDR2 from the germline V gene are SGHRS and YFSETQ. The CDR3 loop spans 15 amino acids. DNA of the CDR3: TGCGCCGGCAGCTTGGTGGACTCCAAGAACACTGAAGCTTTCTTT. Its protein is CAGSLVDSKNTEAFF.

This chain links TRBV27 with TRBJ2-7; D call uncertain. Looked up from germline, CDR1 is MNHEY and CDR2 is SMNVEV (reference sequence). The CDR3 totals 8 residues. V was cut by 9 bases and J by 6 bases, with 3 bases left in between. CDR3 bases: TGTGCCAGGGCCGAGCAGTACTTC. Protein: CARAEQYF.

The chain carries TRBV11-2 and TRBJ1-2; TRBD1 is a possible D gene (6 bases). The CDR3 spans 15 residues. The V end lost 2 bases, the J end lost 4 bases, and 14 bases lay between the germline ends. CDR1 SGHAT and CDR2 FQNNGV come from the germline V gene. The CDR3 protein is CASSLIDRPVYGYTF. The CDR3 DNA sequence: TGTGCCAGCAGCTTAATCGACAGGCCTGTCTATGGCTACACCTTC.

This clone was detected only a few times. The chain is built from TRBV4-3 and TRBJ1-4, with a tentative D call TRBD1 (5 bases). The V end was cut by 1 base, the J end by 7 bases, with 16 bases between. CDR3 size: 16 residues. CDR1 and CDR2 from the germline V gene are LGHNA and YSLEER. CDR3 nucleotide sequence: TGCGCCAGCAGCCAAGGCCCACGTGGGGGAACTGAAAAACTGTTTTTT. Translated: CASSQGPRGGTEKLFF.

The chain employs TRBV9 and TRBJ2-6; 7 bases are a match to TRBD2. The germline gives CDR1 SGDLS, CDR2 YYNGEE. Losses at the gene ends were 0 bases for V and 0 bases for J; bases not matched to a gene: 9. This CDR3 has 19 residues. The CDR3 loop is CASSVGDGGLGSGANVLTF. CDR3 nucleotide sequence: TGTGCCAGCAGCGTAGGGGACGGGGGGTTGGGCTCTGGGGCCAACGTCCTGACTTTC.

The rearrangement uses TRBV6-5 and TRBJ2-1, with 16 bases lining up with TRBD2. CDR1 and CDR2 from the germline V gene are MNHEY and SVGAGI. The V gene end was trimmed by 2 bases and the J gene end by 8 bases; junction bases not matched to a gene: 0. The CDR3 is 15 residues long. CDR3 DNA: TGTGCCAGCAGTTACGGGACTAGCGGGAGGGATGAGCAGTTCTTC. Translation gives CASSYGTSGRDEQFF.

The V and J genes are TRBV5-6 and TRBJ1-5, with 9 bases matching TRBD1. Germline V gives CDR1 SGHDT, CDR2 YYEEEE. This CDR3 has 16 amino acids. The V segment lost 2 bases and the J segment 0 bases; nucleotides outside the gene matches: 3. In nucleotides, the CDR3 is TGTGCCAGCAGCTTCGGGACAGGGTCTAGCAATCAGCCCCAGCATTTT. Protein sequence: CASSFGTGSSNQPQHF.

This chain joins TRBV13 and TRBJ2-2, with 11 bases fitting TRBD2. Germline CDR1 PRHDT, CDR2 FYEKMQ (reference sequence). V gave up 0 bases and J gave up 7 bases; unmatched junction bases: 13. This CDR3 spans 19 amino acids. CDR3 sequence (DNA): TGTGCCAGCAGCTTAGGCCTTAGCGGGAGGGCCCTCGAAGGCGGGGAGCTGTTTTTT. Translating it yields CASSLGLSGRALEGGELFF.

The CDR3 DNA reads TGTGCAAGTCGCTCCACAGGGGACAAATCTAATTCACCCCTCCACTTT. The encoded protein is CASRSTGDKSNSPLHF. The genes are TRBV12-2 and TRBJ1-6; the DNA was not compared with TRBD1, the D call given in the table. TRBV12-2 is designated a pseudogene. This CDR3 is built from 16 residues.

Only a few counts were recorded for this clone. In DNA form, the CDR3 reads TGTGCCAGCAGCTTGTTAGGGTCGAGCACTGAAGCTTTCTTT. It translates to CASSLLGSSTEAFF. The rearrangement links TRBV5-6 to TRBJ1-1; the D is unclear. V gave up 1 base and J gave up 4 bases, with 11 bases separating them. The CDR3 runs 14 residues. The germline V gene encodes CDR1 SGHDT and CDR2 YYEEEE.